The 32 T cell receptor beta chains listed next were all sequenced from one sample in a study of blood T cell repertoires in COVID-19. Sequencing was performed with immunoSEQ multiplex PCR; in TCRdb, only in-frame clones are kept and a portion is missing. The table shows about 61,000 clones, with around nine tenths occurring only once. The material sequenced was peripheral blood. These receptors were collected from a woman aged 45-60 years with active or convalescent COVID-19.

This clone was counted a single time. V usage is TRBV9 and J usage is TRBJ2-7, with 13 bases aligning to TRBD2. The germline CDR1 and CDR2 sequences are SGDLS and YYNGEE. V shed 4 bases, J shed 4 bases, and the junction held 8 bases outside the gene matches. The CDR3 has 16 residues. CDR3 bases: TGTGCCAGCAGCTTAGGGCCGACTAGCGGGGGGTACGAGCAGTACTTC. This codes for CASSLGPTSGGYEQYF.

The V and J genes are TRBV24-1 and TRBJ2-2; 7 bases agree with TRBD1. In germline, CDR1 is KGHDR, CDR2 SFDVKD. This CDR3 spans 12 amino acids. V lost 9 bases and J lost 8; bases outside the gene matches: 5. This CDR3 reads CATQTGSGELFF. The CDR3 bases are TGTGCCACCCAGACAGGGTCGGGGGAGCTGTTTTTT.

The chain has TRBV5-1 and TRBJ1-2, with TRBD1 as a possible D gene (6 bases). The V gene lost 2 bases and the J gene lost 8 bases, with 16 bases spanning the gap. This CDR3 is 14 amino acids long. Germline V lookup: CDR1 SGHRS, CDR2 YFSETQ. CDR3 sequence: CASSFDDRTGGYTF. CDR3 in DNA: TGCGCCAGCAGCTTTGACGACAGGACTGGCGGCTACACCTTC. Full variable domain (remainder filled in from reference TRBV5-1 and TRBJ1-2): KAGVTQTPRYLIKTRGQQVTLSCSPISGHRSVSWYQQTPGQGLQFLFEYFSETQRNKGNFPGRFSGRQFSNSRSEMNVSTLELGDSALYLCASSFDDRTGGYTFGSGTRLTVV.

Turning to this clone: At one boundary the junction diverges from the germline segment, which might be a read error. This chain connects TRBV20-1 to TRBJ2-7; TRBD1 is a possible D gene (6 bases). CDR1 DFQATT and CDR2 SNEGSKA come from the germline V gene (reference sequence). This CDR3 contains 11 residues. The chain's CDR3 is CSATSEQGLVF. CDR3 nucleotide sequence: TGCAGTGCTACTTCGGAACAGGGCCTGGTGTTC.

The count of this clone is one. The genes are TRBV30 and TRBJ1-1; D unclear. The ends were cut back, 6 bases at V and 2 bases at J, with 10 bases in the middle. The CDR3 runs to 12 residues. Germline lookup yields CDR1 GTSNPN and CDR2 SVGIG (reference sequence). This CDR3 is CACSQINTEAFF. The CDR3, as DNA: TGTGCCTGCAGTCAGATCAACACTGAAGCTTTCTTT.

The chain recombines TRBV5-1 with TRBJ1-2; 9 nucleotides align to TRBD1. CDR3 length: 14 amino acids. The V and J ends lost 4 bases and 5 bases, in that order; junction bases with no gene match: 6. CDR1 and CDR2 from the germline V gene are SGHRS and YFSETQ. The DNA of the CDR3 is TGCGCCAGCAGCCTAGGACAGGGGACGTATGGCTACACCTTC. Its translation: CASSLGQGTYGYTF.

The chain links TRBV5-5 to TRBJ2-1; D perhaps matches TRBD2 (5 bases). Trimming removed 2 bases at V and 1 base at J, with 10 bases between. Germline CDR1 reads SGHKS; CDR2 reads YYEKEE (reference sequence). The CDR3 is made up of 15 amino acids. The CDR3 DNA is TGTGCCAGCAGCTTAGGACTCTCATCCTACAATGAGCAGTTCTTC. It encodes CASSLGLSSYNEQFF.

The chain couples TRBV2 to TRBJ2-4; TRBD2 agrees at 9 bases. Trimming at V came to 9 bases and at J to 3 bases, leaving 6 bases not matched to a gene. Germline V lookup: CDR1 SNHLY, CDR2 FYNNEI. The CDR3 totals 14 residues. The CDR3 reads CASRTSENKNIQYF. The CDR3 DNA reads as TGTGCCAGTCGGACTAGCGAAAACAAAAACATTCAGTACTTC.

The chain uses TRBV5-1 and TRBJ2-1, with 10 bases fitting TRBD2. Per germline, CDR1 SGHRS and CDR2 YFSETQ. After removal of 1 base from V and 5 bases from J, the junction contained 3 bases not matched to a gene. The CDR3 totals 15 residues. The CDR3 DNA is TGCGCCAGCAGCTTGTTTCTAGCGGGGGACAATGAGCAGTTCTTC. This translates into CASSLFLAGDNEQFF.

In this sample, this clone turned up a few times. The V and J genes are TRBV19 and TRBJ1-5, with D perhaps matching TRBD1 (5 bases). CDR1 is LNHDA, CDR2 SQIVND, per germline (reference sequence). The CDR3 is made up of 15 amino acids. The V end was cut by 4 bases, the J end by 5 bases, with 15 bases between. The CDR3 DNA reads as TGTGCCAGTAGTACCTTAGGACAAGTGGATCAGCCCCAGCATTTT. The encoded protein is CASSTLGQVDQPQHF.

Here the CDR3 DNA reads TGTGCCAGCAGTTACGCCCAGGCCCCCGAGCAGTACTTC. Translating it yields CASSYAQAPEQYF. The V gene is TRBV6-2 or TRBV6-3, the J gene TRBJ2-7; no firm D call. CDR3 length equals 13 residues. CDR1 is MNHEY, CDR2 SVGEGT, per germline. Trimming cost V 2 bases and J 6 bases, with 11 bases left between them.

The count of this clone is one. This chain connects TRBV6-6 to TRBJ2-5; perhaps TRBD1 as D (5 bases). This CDR3 is built from 14 residues. Germline assignment: CDR1 MNHNY and CDR2 SVGAGI (reference sequence). The V gene lost 5 bases and the J gene lost 1 base, with 11 bases spanning the gap. The CDR3 bases are TGTGCCAGCAGTGACAGCACCATCCAAGAGACCCAGTACTTC. Protein product: CASSDSTIQETQYF.

V and J are TRBV5-1 and TRBJ2-7, with a weak D call TRBD1 (6 bases). This CDR3 is built from 15 residues. The V end was cut by 3 bases, the J end by 1 base, with 14 bases between. Germline V gene data show CDR1 as SGHRS and CDR2 as YFSETQ. The CDR3 sequence is CASSSSPGASYEQYF. CDR3 in DNA: TGCGCCAGCAGCTCCTCCCCAGGGGCATCCTACGAGCAGTACTTC.

The gene calls are TRBV30 and TRBJ1-1, with 8 bases fitting TRBD1. CDR1 is GTSNPN and CDR2 is SVGIG in the germline V gene (reference sequence). The CDR3 loop spans 13 amino acids. V trimming: 5 bases; J trimming: 1 base; junction bases outside the gene matches: 3. CDR3 protein: CAWGTGRNTEAFF. Here the CDR3 DNA reads TGTGCCTGGGGGACAGGTAGGAACACTGAAGCTTTCTTT.

This clone came up a few times. The rearrangement uses TRBV2 and TRBJ1-5, with 7 positions matching TRBD1. The CDR3 totals 14 residues. With 3 bases clipped from V and 6 bases from J, the junction kept 5 bases outside the gene matches. The V gene's germline CDR1 is SNHLY and CDR2 FYNNEI. CDR3 DNA: TGTGCCAGCAGTGAGAGACAGGGTGCTCAGCCCCAGCATTTT. Amino acid sequence: CASSERQGAQPQHF.

The rearrangement uses TRBV5-6 and TRBJ2-5; TRBD2 agrees at 11 bases. The V segment lost 5 bases and the J segment 2 bases; nucleotides outside the gene matches: 2. The germline CDR1 and CDR2 sequences are SGHDT and YYEEEE. This CDR3 spans 14 amino acids. Written as DNA, the CDR3 is TGTGCCAGCAGTCGACTAGCGGGACAAGAGACCCAGTACTTC. Its translation is CASSRLAGQETQYF. The full variable domain, with the rest looked up from reference TRBV5-6 and TRBJ2-5, is DAGVTQSPTHLIKTRGQQVTLRCSPKSGHDTVSWYQQALGQGPQFIFQYYEEEERQRGNFPDRFSGHQFPNYSSELNVNALLLGDSALYLCASSRLAGQETQYFGPGTRLLVL.

The rearrangement uses TRBV11-2 and TRBJ2-7; D remains unclear. From germline, CDR1 is SGHAT and CDR2 FQNNGV. This CDR3 region has 14 residues. The V and J ends lost 1 base and 3 bases respectively, with 10 bases between them. CDR3 DNA sequence: TGTGCCAGCAGCTTAGCTAAAGATTACTACGAGCAGTACTTC. It specifies CASSLAKDYYEQYF.

CDR3 bases: TGTGCCAGCATATCTTCTAACCTAGGCTCCTATAATTCACCCCTCCACTTT. Translating gives CASISSNLGSYNSPLHF. The chain links TRBV2 to TRBJ1-6; D remains unclear. From germline, CDR1 is SNHLY and CDR2 FYNNEI. V gave up 7 bases and J gave up 0 bases, with 16 bases separating them. CDR3 size: 17 residues.

The gene calls are TRBV21-1 and TRBJ1-3. TRBV21-1 has pseudogene status. The CDR3 spans 16 residues. This CDR3 reads CASSKSATGSGNTIYF. CDR3 DNA: TGTGCCAGCAGCAAATCCGCGACGGGCTCTGGAAACACCATATATTTT.

The chain uses TRBV10-3 and TRBJ1-6; TRBD1 is a possible D gene (5 bases). V lost 10 bases, J lost 8 bases, and 12 bases lay in between. CDR3 length: 12 amino acids. Germline V CDR1 and CDR2: ENHRY, SYGVKD. CDR3 sequence (DNA): TGTGCCACCCAGGGATCCGATTCACCCCTCCACTTT. This gives the protein CATQGSDSPLHF.

This clone has only one observation. The rearrangement links TRBV10-3 to TRBJ1-3; D is perhaps TRBD1 (5 bases). The germline V gene has CDR1 ENHRY and CDR2 SYGVKD. V was cut by 4 bases and J by 0 bases, with 13 bases left in between. The CDR3 has 16 residues. The CDR3 nucleotides read TGTGCCATCAGTGCGGGGAGGGGTTTCTCTGGAAACACCATATATTTT. It specifies CAISAGRGFSGNTIYF.

The J gene is TRBJ1-4, the V gene TRBV4-1; 7 bases align to TRBD1. Trimming cost V 4 bases and J 8 bases; bases outside gene matches: 13. The CDR3 totals 16 residues. Germline V gene sequence: CDR1 MGHRA, CDR2 YSYEKL. The CDR3 DNA is TGCGCCAGCAGCCCTTCGCCCGACAGGGTTCGGGAAAAACTGTTTTTT. The encoded protein is CASSPSPDRVREKLFF.

The V and J genes are TRBV9 and TRBJ2-3, with TRBD1 as a possible D gene (6 bases). The length of the CDR3 is 15 residues. V lost 4 bases, J lost 5 bases, and 17 bases lay in between. Germline CDR1 SGDLS, CDR2 YYNGEE. CDR3 in amino acids: CASSFGGLQGDTQYF. The CDR3 DNA is TGTGCCAGCAGCTTTGGGGGCCTGCAAGGAGATACGCAGTATTTT.

The chain uses TRBV29-1 and TRBJ1-2; no clear D. V shed 6 bases and J shed 1 base, with 6 bases lying between them. Per germline, CDR1 SQVTM and CDR2 ANQGSEA. The CDR3 consists of 11 residues. In DNA form, the CDR3 reads TGCAGCGTCGTTAGTAACTATGGCTACACCTTC. Translation: CSVVSNYGYTF.

CDR3 sequence: CASSDNPGQISGANVLTF. The CDR3 coding sequence is TGTGCCAGCAGCGACAACCCGGGACAGATCTCGGGGGCCAACGTCCTGACTTTC. This sequence joins TRBV9 and TRBJ2-6; TRBD1 aligns across 7 bases. The CDR3 is 18 amino acids. V trimming: 3 bases; J trimming: 4 bases; junction bases outside the gene matches: 13. CDR1 SGDLS and CDR2 YYNGEE come from the germline V gene.

The J gene is TRBJ1-4, the V gene TRBV5-6; D is uncertain. This CDR3 is built from 19 residues. Germline values: CDR1 SGHDT, CDR2 YYEEEE. The V gene lost 1 base and the J gene lost 7 bases, with 26 bases spanning the gap. The CDR3 DNA follows: TGTGCCAGCAGCTTGTTTGGAGGCGGCGTAGGTGCGTACGGTGAAAAACTGTTTTTT. Its protein product is CASSLFGGGVGAYGEKLFF. The whole variable domain, remainder taken from reference TRBV5-6 and TRBJ1-4, is DAGVTQSPTHLIKTRGQQVTLRCSPKSGHDTVSWYQQALGQGPQFIFQYYEEEERQRGNFPDRFSGHQFPNYSSELNVNALLLGDSALYLCASSLFGGGVGAYGEKLFFGSGTQLSVL.

This chain uses TRBV13 with TRBJ2-2; TRBD2 aligns across 14 bases. CDR3 size: 16 residues. J was trimmed by 4 bases and V by 5 bases; bases with no gene match: 3. Germline CDR1 reads PRHDT; CDR2 reads FYEKMQ (reference sequence). The CDR3 here is CASSRGLAGGTGELFF. The CDR3 region has the DNA TGTGCCAGCAGCCGTGGACTAGCGGGGGGCACCGGGGAGCTGTTTTTT.

V gene TRBV5-1 combines with J gene TRBJ2-5, with 8 positions matching TRBD1. From germline, CDR1 is SGHRS and CDR2 YFSETQ. V was clipped by 4 bases and J by 5 bases; unmatched bases: 13. The CDR3 runs to 16 residues. This chain's CDR3 is CASSRLSGGAGETQYF. The CDR3, as DNA: TGCGCCAGCAGCCGCCTATCAGGGGGCGCGGGGGAGACCCAGTACTTC.

The chain is built from TRBV5-6 and TRBJ1-2, with TRBD1 as a possible D gene (5 bases). Deletions cut 3 bases from V and 3 bases from J, with 12 bases between. The CDR3 has 14 amino acids. CDR1 and CDR2 from the germline V gene are SGHDT and YYEEEE. The CDR3 DNA follows: TGTGCCAGCAGCTGGGGGAGGGGAGACTATGGCTACACCTTC. Protein product: CASSWGRGDYGYTF.

The genes are TRBV15 and TRBJ1-3; no reliable D call. Germline values: CDR1 LNHNV, CDR2 YYDKDF (reference sequence). The CDR3 sequence is 17 residues long. V was trimmed by 0 bases and J by 4 bases, leaving 16 bases between them. The CDR3 loop is CATSREFGPLAGNTIYF. In DNA, the CDR3 is TGTGCCACCAGCAGAGAGTTCGGACCGCTAGCCGGAAACACCATATATTTT.

The rearrangement links TRBV12-3 or TRBV12-4 to TRBJ2-3, with D unclear. CDR3 length: 12 amino acids. V was shortened by 3 bases and J by 5 bases, with 6 bases between the two germline ends. CDR3 in amino acids: CASSFARDTQYF. CDR3 bases: TGTGCCAGCAGTTTCGCTAGAGATACGCAGTATTTT.

The CDR3, as DNA: TGCGCCAGCAGCCCAGAGGGGGTGGCTAATGAAAAACTGTTTTTT. This codes for CASSPEGVANEKLFF. The chain couples TRBV5-1 to TRBJ1-4; D is perhaps TRBD1 (6 bases). Germline loops: CDR1 SGHRS, CDR2 YFSETQ. The length of the CDR3 is 15 residues. Trimming stripped 4 bases from V and 3 bases from J, with 13 bases between.